This TCR beta chain was observed in a study of T cell responses to AZD1222 COVID-19 vaccine. Germline assignment: CDR1 MNHEY and CDR2 SMNVEV (reference sequence). The CDR3 runs to 13 residues. V lost 0 bases and J 3 bases, leaving 6 bases between the germline ends. TCRdb keeps only in-frame clones here, not all; method: immunoSEQ multiplex PCR. The sample contains about 110,000 clones, about 85% of which appear only once. The clonotype was recovered from an adult who received the AZD1222 COVID-19 vaccine. This sample comprised peripheral blood, obtained 28 days after the second AZD1222 dose. The rearrangement links TRBV27 to TRBJ2-7, with no clear D. CDR3 in DNA: TGTGCCAGCAGTTTATCAGGAGTCTACGAGCAGTACTTC. This sequence encodes CASSLSGVYEQYF.